This T cell receptor (beta chain) was obtained from a study of blood T cell repertoires in COVID-19. Across the study: The cDNA or gDNA used as material had been derived from T cells, B-cell-depleted T cells, or PBMCs.

The J segment lost 5 bases and the V segment lost 6 bases, leaving 15 bases of the junction unmatched. The germline V gene has CDR1 MRHNA and CDR2 SNTAGT. The CDR3 loop spans 19 amino acids. Produced via immunoSEQ multiplex PCR; TCRdb's table is partial and in-frame only. This sample has fewer than 200,000 clones, with approximately 90% found just once. This clone has just a few counts. Input material: peripheral blood. The rearrangement joins TRBV6-4 to TRBJ1-6, with TRBD1 matching over 11 bases. The TCR sequence derives from a man aged 45 to 65 who had recovered from COVID-19. CDR3 sequence reads: CASRRPGTGGESHNSPLHF. In nucleotides, the CDR3 is TGTGCCAGCAGAAGGCCCGGGACAGGGGGTGAATCTCATAATTCACCCCTCCACTTT.